This T cell receptor beta chain was captured by sequencing in a study of graft-versus-host responses after intestinal transplantation. This CDR3 spans 17 amino acids. V shed 4 bases and J 0 bases; nucleotides not matched to a gene: 8. Germline CDR1 and CDR2: SGHNT and YYREEE (reference sequence). Sequencing used immunoSEQ multiplex PCR; TCRdb keeps in-frame clones, though not all of them. The sample includes around 96,000 clones, more than 80% seen only once; the top ten take about 15%. Material: PBMCs, obtained roughly 410 days after intestinal transplant. V usage is TRBV5-4 and J usage is TRBJ1-1, with TRBD1 matching over 11 bases. The receptor comes from a human patient who received an intestinal transplant, so some T cells may come from the graft donor. The CDR3 region is CASSQDRGLGMNTEAFF. CDR3 DNA sequence: TGTGCCAGCAGCCAGGACAGGGGGCTCGGGATGAACACTGAAGCTTTCTTT.